The 8 T cell receptor beta chains given below trace back to one sample, sequenced in a study of OX40 agonist ivuxolimab in advanced cancers. The data were produced by immunoSEQ multiplex PCR, yet TCRdb's version contains in-frame clones alone and is incomplete. The repertoire holds around 25,000 clones, with roughly 84% as singletons. The sample was CD4+ or CD8+ T cells sorted from blood, taken in a trial of the OX40 agonist ivuxolimab. All receptors derive from an adult with an advanced solid tumor such as melanoma, head and neck, liver or kidney cancer.

The genes are TRBV15 and TRBJ2-1, with D unclear. V shed 4 bases and J shed 3 bases, with 4 bases lying between them. The CDR3 has 12 residues. Germline V gene data show CDR1 as LNHNV and CDR2 as YYDKDF (reference sequence). In nucleotides, the CDR3 is TGTGCCACCAGCACAGGCTACAATGAGCAGTTCTTC. Encoded protein: CATSTGYNEQFF.

This chain uses TRBV5-5 with TRBJ2-5; 14 bases align to TRBD2. CDR1 is SGHKS and CDR2 is YYEKEE in the germline V gene (reference sequence). The CDR3 sequence is 18 residues long. Trimming at V came to 0 bases and at J to 2 bases, leaving 6 bases not matched to a gene. In DNA form, the CDR3 reads TGTGCCAGCAGCTTGGGATTGCGACTAGCGGGAGGGCAAGAGACCCAGTACTTC. It codes for CASSLGLRLAGGQETQYF.

In this sample, this clone turned up once. The chain recombines TRBV5-4 with TRBJ2-7, with 9 positions matching TRBD1. This CDR3 region has 15 residues. The germline V gene encodes CDR1 SGHNT and CDR2 YYREEE (reference sequence). The V segment lost 3 bases and the J segment 0 bases; nucleotides outside the gene matches: 4. In DNA, the CDR3 is TGTGCCAGCAGCTCCGACAGGGGGAGCTCCTACGAGCAGTACTTC. It is translated as CASSSDRGSSYEQYF.

The chain links TRBV21-1 to TRBJ2-1. TRBV21-1 constitutes a pseudogene. This CDR3 region has 20 residues. CDR3 nucleotides: TGTGCCAGCCGGACCAGGCGACCTACAGGGACCGGGGGTAAAAACAATGAGCAGTTCTTC. Protein: CASRTRRPTGTGGKNNEQFF.

This sequence joins TRBV18 and TRBJ1-4; no clear D. This CDR3 comprises 14 residues. V was cut by 0 bases and J by 3 bases, with 5 bases left in between. Germline lookup yields CDR1 KGHSH and CDR2 LQKENI. The CDR3 DNA follows: TGTGCCAGCTCACCACCCTTAGCTAATGAAAAACTGTTTTTT. Its protein is CASSPPLANEKLFF.

The genes are TRBV5-4 and TRBJ2-3; 7 bases are shared with TRBD2. After removal of 6 bases from V and 0 bases from J, the junction contained 10 bases not matched to a gene. Germline V gene data show CDR1 as SGHNT and CDR2 as YYREEE (reference sequence). The CDR3 is made up of 16 amino acids. CDR3 residues: CASTRRLAASTDTQYF. For the CDR3, the DNA is TGTGCCAGCACCCGGCGGCTAGCGGCTAGCACAGATACGCAGTATTTT.

This chain links TRBV5-4 with TRBJ1-1, with a weak D call TRBD1 (5 bases). The CDR3 runs 14 residues. V was cut by 3 bases and J by 1 base, with 10 bases left in between. Per germline, CDR1 SGHNT and CDR2 YYREEE (reference sequence). CDR3 bases: TGTGCCAGCAGCTCCGGGACTGCGAACACTGAAGCTTTCTTT. It encodes CASSSGTANTEAFF.

The V call is TRBV19, the J call TRBJ2-7; 7 positions agree with TRBD1. The trim removed 0 bases at V and 7 bases at J, leaving 18 bases unmatched. The CDR3 is 18 amino acids. Per the germline V gene, CDR1 is LNHDA and CDR2 is SQIVND (reference sequence). The CDR3 DNA is TGTGCCAGTAGTATAGATCGTACCTCGGGACAGAGCCCTTGGGAGCAGTACTTC. It translates to CASSIDRTSGQSPWEQYF.